These T cell receptor beta chains were read from a single sample in a study of shared clonotypes between healthy human individuals. TCRdb keeps only in-frame clones here, not all; method: immunoSEQ multiplex PCR. The sample consists of hundreds of thousands of clones, about 90% of them appearing once. Sequenced: naive CD8+ T cells sorted from blood. The origin of the receptors is a man aged 25 to 40 in good health. CDR3s include the opening cysteine and the closing phenylalanine or tryptophan. D genes are given only for firm matches. Where a row states a size, it is once, few, many or the class of an expanded clone; other rows omit it.

V gene	J gene	D gene	clone size	CDR3 protein	CDR3 DNA
TRBV19	TRBJ2-3	.	.	CASSLWYTDTQYF	TGTGCCAGTAGTCTCTGGTACACAGATACGCAGTATTTT
TRBV27	TRBJ1-1	.	.	CASSLSGGAGMNTEAFF	TGTGCCAGCAGTTTATCGGGGGGGGCAGGAATGAACACTGAAGCTTTCTTT
TRBV9	TRBJ2-7	TRBD2	many	CASSVGGSFIEQYF	TGTGCCAGCAGCGTAGGCGGGAGTTTCATCGAGCAGTACTTC
TRBV10-3	TRBJ2-2	.	.	CATFSTGELFF	TGTGCCACGTTTAGCACCGGGGAGCTGTTTTTT
TRBV5-1	TRBJ2-5	.	.	CASSSKISTGTRETQYF	TGCGCCAGCAGCTCCAAAATTTCCACAGGGACAAGGGAGACCCAGTACTTC
TRBV27	TRBJ2-5	TRBD2	.	CASSSLVWGLGREGEETQYF	TGTGCCAGCAGTTCCCTCGTGTGGGGTCTAGGTAGGGAGGGAGAAGAGACCCAGTACTTC
TRBV9	TRBJ2-1	.	.	CASSVIDKSADNEQFF	TGTGCCAGCAGCGTTATAGACAAATCAGCGGACAATGAGCAGTTCTTC
TRBV4-3	TRBJ1-2	TRBD1	.	CASSQDRTGFTNYGYTF	TGCGCCAGCAGCCAAGATAGGACAGGTTTTACGAACTATGGCTACACCTTC
TRBV4-1	TRBJ2-5	TRBD2	.	CASSFRLAIDQETQYF	TGCGCCAGCAGCTTTCGACTAGCGATAGACCAAGAGACCCAGTACTTC
TRBV4-2	TRBJ2-1	.	.	CASSQKDGNNEQFF	TGTGCCAGCAGCCAAAAAGACGGGAACAATGAGCAGTTCTTC